These T cell receptor beta chains were read from a single sample in a study of shared clonotypes between healthy human individuals. Assay used: immunoSEQ multiplex PCR; TCRdb lists only in-frame clones, some missing. The profile covers a few million clones, with 93% appearing a single time and around 1.8% taken by the ten largest. Sample: naive CD8+ T cells from PBMCs. Receptors were obtained from a man younger than 35 in good health. Some clones in this sample may be carry-over from other donors' samples. The CDR3 runs from the conserved cysteine through the conserved F or W. Each record gives: V gene, J gene, D gene, CDR3 protein. D genes are given only for firm matches.

v_gene: TRBV10-3
j_gene: TRBJ2-1
d_gene: -
CDR3aa: CAISEQGTQFF

v_gene: TRBV5-5
j_gene: TRBJ1-2
d_gene: -
CDR3aa: CASSLDLGSNYGYTF

v_gene: TRBV7-8
j_gene: TRBJ1-1
d_gene: -
CDR3aa: CASSSPHTEAFF

v_gene: TRBV5-6
j_gene: TRBJ2-7
d_gene: -
CDR3aa: CASSAWDYEQYF

v_gene: TRBV4-1
j_gene: TRBJ2-7
d_gene: -
CDR3aa: CASSQVVADYEQYF

v_gene: TRBV9
j_gene: TRBJ2-1
d_gene: TRBD2
CDR3aa: CASSAVGGSYNEQFF

v_gene: TRBV6-1
j_gene: TRBJ2-1
d_gene: -
CDR3aa: CASSELQRQGHEQFF

v_gene: TRBV5-6
j_gene: TRBJ2-5
d_gene: -
CDR3aa: CASSLMGSGETQYF

v_gene: TRBV6-9
j_gene: TRBJ1-1
d_gene: -
CDR3aa: CASSYGCPVNTEAFF

v_gene: TRBV7-6
j_gene: TRBJ2-3
d_gene: TRBD2
CDR3aa: CASSLEPLAASTDTQYF

v_gene: TRBV7-9
j_gene: TRBJ1-4
d_gene: -
CDR3aa: CASSSRLGSATNEKLFF

v_gene: TRBV7-2
j_gene: TRBJ2-7
d_gene: -
CDR3aa: CASSLNLGRFSYEQYF

v_gene: TRBV28
j_gene: TRBJ2-7
d_gene: -
CDR3aa: CASSPRQAYEQYF

v_gene: TRBV10-3
j_gene: TRBJ2-5
d_gene: -
CDR3aa: CAISESTRASGETQYF

v_gene: TRBV5-1
j_gene: TRBJ2-1
d_gene: TRBD2
CDR3aa: CASSLTAGDEQFF

v_gene: TRBV19
j_gene: TRBJ2-3
d_gene: TRBD2
CDR3aa: CASTPGLAGGLNTQYF

v_gene: TRBV5-6
j_gene: TRBJ1-1
d_gene: -
CDR3aa: CASSLGTLSGTEAFF

v_gene: TRBV5-4
j_gene: TRBJ2-5
d_gene: -
CDR3aa: CASSLKLGLQETQYF

v_gene: TRBV7-6
j_gene: TRBJ2-2
d_gene: -
CDR3aa: CASSLAGELFF

v_gene: TRBV4-3
j_gene: TRBJ2-1
d_gene: -
CDR3aa: CASSQGVGGAILNEQFF

v_gene: TRBV27
j_gene: TRBJ1-1
d_gene: -
CDR3aa: CASSLSAGMNTEAFF

v_gene: TRBV6-8
j_gene: TRBJ1-2
d_gene: -
CDR3aa: CASSYITWGRGHYGYTF

v_gene: TRBV27
j_gene: TRBJ2-7
d_gene: TRBD2
CDR3aa: CASSPSGRVYEQYF

v_gene: TRBV29-1
j_gene: TRBJ1-2
d_gene: -
CDR3aa: CSVEDPGREDGYGYTF

v_gene: TRBV5-5
j_gene: TRBJ1-3
d_gene: -
CDR3aa: CATHAGLTGNTIYF

v_gene: TRBV7-2
j_gene: TRBJ2-7
d_gene: -
CDR3aa: CASSLLMGGPYEQYF

v_gene: TRBV30
j_gene: TRBJ2-3
d_gene: -
CDR3aa: CAWSHGGPASTDTQYF

v_gene: TRBV7-9
j_gene: TRBJ1-2
d_gene: -
CDR3aa: CASSPVEITNYGYTF

v_gene: TRBV27
j_gene: TRBJ2-1
d_gene: -
CDR3aa: CASSFSYDEQFF

v_gene: TRBV28
j_gene: TRBJ2-7
d_gene: -
CDR3aa: CASSLIYKGSYEQYF

v_gene: TRBV7-9
j_gene: TRBJ2-7
d_gene: TRBD1
CDR3aa: CASSWDPGQARIPYF

v_gene: TRBV11-2
j_gene: TRBJ2-1
d_gene: -
CDR3aa: CASSLDLHEQFF

v_gene: TRBV2
j_gene: TRBJ2-7
d_gene: -
CDR3aa: CASMTGLYYEQYF

v_gene: TRBV5-6
j_gene: TRBJ2-7
d_gene: TRBD2
CDR3aa: CASSPAGGLPDYEQYF

v_gene: TRBV29-1
j_gene: TRBJ1-1
d_gene: -
CDR3aa: CSGLGGATEAFF

v_gene: TRBV7-2
j_gene: TRBJ1-4
d_gene: -
CDR3aa: CASSLGLGPTNEKLFF

v_gene: TRBV5-1
j_gene: TRBJ2-2
d_gene: -
CDR3aa: CASSLDPLGAYTGELFF

v_gene: TRBV7-9
j_gene: TRBJ1-4
d_gene: TRBD1
CDR3aa: CASSPLEGALEKLFF

v_gene: TRBV9
j_gene: TRBJ2-1
d_gene: TRBD2
CDR3aa: CASSVGTSGNNEQFF

v_gene: TRBV9
j_gene: TRBJ1-1
d_gene: -
CDR3aa: CASSEGTWAYTEAFF